The 23 T cell receptor beta chains in this list originate from one sample, sequenced in a study of Graves' ophthalmopathy and Graves' hyperthyroidism. Amplification of the TCR beta CDR3 regions used RNA transcripts (as template). Scientists carried out first-round RT-PCR using HTBI primers and then a second-round multiplex PCR. TCRdb recomputed calls from the multiplex PCR reads with MiXCR, one row per CDR3 protein. The sample includes around 1,200,000 distinct CDR3 sequences, 35% to 40% of them seen just once. The sequencing sample was made of peripheral blood or thyroid tissue (not recorded which). The receptors were sampled from an adult man with Graves' hyperthyroidism.

This clonotype was counted ten times or more. The gene calls are TRBV7-2 and TRBJ2-7; 8 nucleotides align to TRBD2. CDR3 length: 15 residues. Germline CDR1 reads SGHTA; CDR2 reads FQGNSA. The trim removed 5 bases at V and 3 bases at J, leaving 9 bases unmatched. The CDR3 DNA reads as TGTGCCAGCAGCACCACGGGTAGCGGGAACTACGAGCAGTACTTC. The encoded protein is CASSTTGSGNYEQYF.

The chain employs TRBV11-2 and TRBJ1-5; 7 bases line up with TRBD1. CDR3 length: 15 residues. Losses at the gene ends were 5 bases for V and 7 bases for J; bases not matched to a gene: 11. Germline loops: CDR1 SGHAT, CDR2 FQNNGV. The CDR3 region has the DNA TGTGCCAGCAGCCTGTCGCCAGGGGGGCAGCAGCCCCAGCATTTT. This sequence encodes CASSLSPGGQQPQHF.

The J gene is TRBJ1-4, the V gene TRBV29-1; D uncertain. Germline V CDR1 and CDR2: SQVTM, ANQGSEA. The CDR3 is 13 amino acids. The V and J ends lost 6 bases and 3 bases respectively, with 11 bases between them. CDR3 DNA sequence: TGCAGCGTCGATCCGGGGTCTAATGAAAAACTGTTTTTT. This translates into CSVDPGSNEKLFF.

As to this clonotype: An end of the junction differs from the germline gene, which may be a read error. This sequence joins TRBV7-2 and TRBJ2-7; tentative D call: TRBD1 (5 bases). CDR3 length: 17 amino acids. Germline CDR1 is SGHTA and CDR2 is FQGNSA. The CDR3 DNA reads as TGTGCCAGCAAGCAGGATGGGGCTACTGAAGCTTTCTACCAGCAGTACTTC. Amino acid sequence: CASKQDGATEAFYQQYF.

This clonotype was recorded many times. V gene TRBV29-1 combines with J gene TRBJ2-5, with 9 bases lining up with TRBD1. The V segment lost 6 bases and the J segment 4 bases; nucleotides outside the gene matches: 12. There are 15 residues in the CDR3. From germline, CDR1 is SQVTM and CDR2 ANQGSEA. This chain's CDR3 is CSVGGQGREAETQYF. The CDR3 DNA is TGCAGCGTGGGGGGACAGGGAAGGGAGGCAGAGACCCAGTACTTC.

There are many counts of this clonotype. The chain couples TRBV19 to TRBJ2-5, with TRBD1 identical over 7 bases. V was clipped by 3 bases and J by 2 bases; unmatched bases: 9. From germline, CDR1 is LNHDA and CDR2 SQIVND (reference sequence). The CDR3 extends over 16 amino acids. The CDR3 DNA reads TGTGCCAGTAGTATCTTCGGGACAGTAAGTCAAGAGACCCAGTACTTC. Translation gives CASSIFGTVSQETQYF.

The genes are TRBV4-1 and TRBJ2-2; no clear D. Between the trimmed V and J ends, which lost 0 bases and 0 bases, there was a span of 14 bases. This CDR3 comprises 18 residues. Germline CDR1 and CDR2: MGHRA and YSYEKL. The CDR3 DNA is TGCGCCAGCAGCCAAGACTTGACGGATTCGGCGAACACCGGGGAGCTGTTTTTT. This codes for CASSQDLTDSANTGELFF.

As regards this clonotype: An end of the junction differs from the germline gene, which may be a read error. This chain connects TRBV12-3 or TRBV12-4 to TRBJ1-5, with TRBD1 matching 11 bases. The CDR3 covers 15 residues. CDR3 nucleotides: TGTGTCAGCAGTTTAGGACAGGGGGCAAATCAGCCCCAGCATTTT. This translates into CVSSLGQGANQPQHF.

At least ten counts were recorded for this clonotype. The genes are TRBV7-9 and TRBJ1-2, with a weak D call TRBD1 (6 bases). V was clipped by 7 bases and J by 7 bases, with 19 bases between them. This CDR3 region has 14 residues. Germline CDR1 reads SEHNR; CDR2 reads FQNEAQ (reference sequence). CDR3 loop: CASNPLRGGTGYTF. As DNA, the CDR3 is TGTGCCAGCAACCCACTACGAGGGGGGACTGGCTACACCTTC.

This clonotype has just one count. This chain uses TRBV25-1 with TRBJ1-1; 10 bases match TRBD1. The CDR3 totals 15 residues. Per germline, CDR1 MGHDK and CDR2 SYGVNS. The DNA for the CDR3 is TGTGCTAGGCCTCTTAGGGGACAGGGGAGGACTGAAGCTTTCTTT. It codes for CARPLRGQGRTEAFF.

This clonotype was counted between two and nine times. V is TRBV7-2 and J is TRBJ2-5; TRBD2 agrees at 7 bases. Unmatched junction bases numbered 10, after V lost 1 base and J lost 2 bases. The CDR3 loop spans 17 amino acids. The germline V gene encodes CDR1 SGHTA and CDR2 FQGNSA. The CDR3 reads CASSLGFTASGQETQYF. Here the CDR3 DNA reads TGTGCCAGCAGCTTAGGCTTTACCGCTAGCGGTCAAGAGACCCAGTACTTC.

This clonotype has just a few counts. An end of the junction differs from the germline gene, which may be a read error. This rearrangement joins TRBV10-3 to TRBJ1-6, with a weak D call TRBD1 (5 bases). The CDR3 has 15 amino acids. CDR1 is ENHRY, CDR2 SYGVKD, per germline. CDR3 nucleotide sequence: TGTGCCAGCAGTTTTGGGACTGCGTATAATTCACCCCTCCACTTT. Amino acid sequence: CASSFGTAYNSPLHF.

The chain joins TRBV29-1 to TRBJ1-1, with 8 bases fitting TRBD1. Germline V lookup: CDR1 SQVTM, CDR2 ANQGSEA. The CDR3 has 13 amino acids. Trimming removed 6 bases from V and 5 bases from J; junction bases left unmatched: 8. CDR3 coding DNA: TGCAGCGTGACGACAGGGGTCGGGACTGAAGCTTTCTTT. It is translated as CSVTTGVGTEAFF.

This clonotype was seen at least ten times. The chain recombines TRBV7-2 with TRBJ1-6, with unresolved D. Germline-derived CDR1 and CDR2 are SGHTA and FQGNSA. The CDR3 covers 14 residues. With 10 bases removed from V and 8 bases from J, the gap between germline ends came to 18 bases. CDR3 DNA: TGTGCCATCTCCCCGGACGGTCCTTATTCACCCCTCCACTTT. Protein: CAISPDGPYSPLHF.

This clonotype was counted ten times or more. The chain links TRBV2 to TRBJ2-5; 8 bases align to TRBD1. Germline CDR1 SNHLY, CDR2 FYNNEI. CDR3 length equals 16 residues. J gave up 5 bases and V 6 bases, and 14 bases lay outside the gene matches. As DNA, the CDR3 is TGTGCCAGCAGCGCCTCCGGGACAGGTTACGGGGAGACCCAGTACTTC. This sequence encodes CASSASGTGYGETQYF.

The chain combines TRBV7-4 with TRBJ1-6, with D possibly matching TRBD1 (5 bases). V lost 6 bases and J 7 bases, leaving 19 bases between the germline ends. The CDR3 covers 16 residues. Per the germline V gene, CDR1 is SGHVT and CDR2 is SQSDAQ. The CDR3 DNA is TGTGCCAGCAGTCAGAGACTAGCGGGACGAAATTCACCCCTCCACTTT. This encodes CASSQRLAGRNSPLHF.

The V and J genes are TRBV19 and TRBJ1-1, with a weak D call TRBD1 (5 bases). In germline, CDR1 is LNHDA, CDR2 SQIVND (reference sequence). The CDR3 has 14 amino acids. Trimming removed 3 bases from V and 3 bases from J, with 11 bases in between. DNA of the CDR3: TGTGCCAGTAGTATTGGGGGGGATTACACTGAAGCTTTCTTT. This gives the protein CASSIGGDYTEAFF.

In regard to this clonotype: With a much larger clone just one base away, this may be a read error. This sequence joins TRBV7-9 and TRBJ1-5, with TRBD1 matching 9 bases. The germline V gene has CDR1 SEHNR and CDR2 FQNEAQ (reference sequence). V gave up 1 base and J gave up 6 bases; unmatched junction bases: 4. This CDR3 comprises 15 residues. The DNA for the CDR3 is TGTGCCAGCAGCTTAGGGACAGGGGAGTTTCAGCCCCAGCATTTT. Translated: CASSLGTGEFQPQHF. The full variable domain, its missing parts supplied by reference TRBV7-9 and TRBJ1-5, is DTGVSQNPRHKITKRGQNVTFRCDPISEHNRLYWYRQTLGQGPEFLTYFQNEAQLEKSRLLSDRFSAERPKGSFSTLEIQRTEQGDSAMYLCASSLGTGEFQPQHFGDGTRLSIL.

The sample holds a few counts of this clonotype. The chain joins TRBV14 to TRBJ1-2; weak D call: TRBD1 (6 bases). V was clipped by 5 bases and J by 1 base, with 11 bases between them. CDR1 SGHDN and CDR2 FVKESK come from the germline V gene. The CDR3 extends over 14 amino acids. The CDR3 spells CASSAQDSNYGYTF. Written as DNA, the CDR3 is TGTGCCAGCAGCGCTCAGGACAGTAACTATGGCTACACCTTC.

This clonotype was seen repeatedly, ten times or more. This chain's CDR3 is CASSKDRGYGYTF. The CDR3 coding sequence is TGTGCCAGCAGTAAGGACCGCGGATATGGCTACACCTTC. The rearrangement links TRBV12-3 or TRBV12-4 to TRBJ1-2; unclear D gene. The V end was cut by 5 bases, the J end by 5 bases, with 12 bases between. There are 13 residues in the CDR3.

At least ten counts were recorded for this clonotype. The genes are TRBV2 and TRBJ2-7; 8 positions match TRBD1. The germline V gene has CDR1 SNHLY and CDR2 FYNNEI. This CDR3 is built from 15 residues. Trimming removed 5 bases from V and 3 bases from J; junction bases left unmatched: 9. The DNA for the CDR3 is TGTGCCAGCAGTATCGGACAGGGAGGTCTCTACGAGCAGTACTTC. Translating it yields CASSIGQGGLYEQYF.

About this clonotype: A much more abundant neighbour one base away suggests this may be a read error. The CDR3 bases are TGTGTCAGCAGCGAGAGGAGACAGGGCTACGAGCAGTACTTC. Translated, it gives CVSSERRQGYEQYF. This sequence joins TRBV2 and TRBJ2-7; TRBD1 matches at 7 bases. Germline-derived CDR1 and CDR2 are SNHLY and FYNNEI. The CDR3 totals 14 residues.

This clonotype has only a few counts. This chain uses TRBV2 with TRBJ1-5; D remains ambiguous. Germline V gene data show CDR1 as SNHLY and CDR2 as FYNNEI. The CDR3 length is 14 residues. Trimming removed 5 bases from V and 7 bases from J, with 15 bases in between. In nucleotides, the CDR3 is TGTGCCAGCAGTCCGACCCCTGGGAAGCAGCCCCAGCATTTT. Translation: CASSPTPGKQPQHF.